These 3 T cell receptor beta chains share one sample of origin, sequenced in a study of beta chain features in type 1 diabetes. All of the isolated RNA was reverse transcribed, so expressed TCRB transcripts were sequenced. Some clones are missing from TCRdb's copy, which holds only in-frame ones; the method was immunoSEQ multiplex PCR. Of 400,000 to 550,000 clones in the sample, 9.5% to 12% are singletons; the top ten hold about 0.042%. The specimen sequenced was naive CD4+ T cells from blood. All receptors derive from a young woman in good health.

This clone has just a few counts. CDR3 in DNA: TGTGCCAGTAGGGACAGGGGGGTGAATGAAGCTTTCTTT. It codes for CASRDRGVNEAFF. The rearrangement uses TRBV28 and TRBJ1-1, with 11 bases that match TRBD1. CDR1 is MDHEN, CDR2 SYDVKM, per germline. V shed 9 bases and J 7 bases; nucleotides not matched to a gene: 7. The CDR3 is made up of 13 amino acids.

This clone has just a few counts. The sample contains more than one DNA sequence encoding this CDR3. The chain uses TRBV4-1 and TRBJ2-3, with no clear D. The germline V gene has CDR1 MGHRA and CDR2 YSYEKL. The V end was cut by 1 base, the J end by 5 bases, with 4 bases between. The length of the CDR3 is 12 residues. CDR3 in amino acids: CASSQVLDTQYF. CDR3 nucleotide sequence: TGCGCCAGCAGCCAAGTACTAGATACGCAGTATTTT.

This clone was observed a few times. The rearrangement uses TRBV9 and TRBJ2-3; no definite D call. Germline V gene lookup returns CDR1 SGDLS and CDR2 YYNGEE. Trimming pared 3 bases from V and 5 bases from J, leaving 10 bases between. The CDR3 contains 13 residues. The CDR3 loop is CASSAYSLDTQYF. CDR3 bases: TGTGCCAGCAGCGCGTACTCGTTAGATACGCAGTATTTT. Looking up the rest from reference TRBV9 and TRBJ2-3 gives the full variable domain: DSGVTQTPKHLITATGQRVTLRCSPRSGDLSVYWYQQSLDQGLQFLIQYYNGEERAKGNILERFSAQQFPDLHSELNLSSLELGDSALYFCASSAYSLDTQYFGPGTRLTVL.